The 15 T cell receptor beta chains presented below share a single source sample, sequenced in a study of Ad26.COV2.S vaccination and SARS-CoV-2 variants. Libraries were prepared by immunoSEQ multiplex PCR; TCRdb keeps only in-frame clonotypes and omits some of them. This table holds hundreds of thousands of clones, roughly nine tenths found once. Specified treatment: roughly 18 received Ad26.COV2.S at low or high dose, single or two shots; 5 received placebo; per-sample allocation not given. Day 63 following the first vaccine or placebo injection was when the samples were taken. Specimen: peripheral blood, collected in a trial of Ad26.COV2.S vaccine versus placebo. These receptors were taken from a person aged 18-65 years who received the Ad26.COV2.S COVID-19 vaccine or a placebo.

Points on this clone: The conserved phenylalanine or tryptophan is not found at the CDR3 terminus, so this likely reflects a read error. No DNA is shown, since the ends of the CDR3 on it are uncertain; the CDR3 is the one TCRdb lists. The chain recombines TRBV20-1 with TRBJ1-1; the table calls TRBD1, which could not be checked here. Inclusive of both ends, the CDR3 amounts to 11 amino acids. Germline lookup yields CDR1 DFQATT and CDR2 SNEGSKA (reference sequence). CDR3 residues: CSARGGTAVYL.

This chain links TRBV3-1 (or the pseudogene TRBV3-2) with TRBJ1-2; D not resolved. CDR3 length equals 14 residues. The V and J ends lost 4 bases and 8 bases respectively, with 17 bases between them. Germline assignment: CDR1 LGHDT and CDR2 YNNKEL (reference sequence). The DNA of the CDR3 is TGTGCCAGCAGCCCCCACGGGCTCCGGCTGGGCTACACCTTC. This encodes CASSPHGLRLGYTF.

The V gene is TRBV29-1, the J gene TRBJ1-1; D perhaps matches TRBD1 (6 bases). The ends were cut back, 0 bases at V and 6 bases at J, with 17 bases in the middle. The CDR3 contains 15 residues. Per germline, CDR1 SQVTM and CDR2 ANQGSEA. The CDR3 here is CSVEDRGGWGAEAFF. The CDR3 bases are TGCAGCGTTGAAGATCGCGGGGGCTGGGGGGCTGAAGCTTTCTTT.

V is TRBV9 and J is TRBJ2-5; no clear D. CDR1 SGDLS and CDR2 YYNGEE come from the germline V gene. The CDR3 loop spans 14 amino acids. V gave up 2 bases and J gave up 5 bases, with 13 bases separating them. CDR3 DNA sequence: TGTGCCAGCAGCGTTCGGTCCCAAGGGGAGACCCAGTACTTC. This gives the protein CASSVRSQGETQYF.

The chain employs TRBV18 and TRBJ1-1, with unresolved D. Per germline, CDR1 KGHSH and CDR2 LQKENI. The V and J ends lost 4 bases and 4 bases respectively, with 10 bases between them. The CDR3 spans 13 residues. The CDR3, as DNA: TGTGCCAGCTCACAGGTAACGATCACTGAAGCTTTCTTT. This translates into CASSQVTITEAFF.

In its sample, this clone was seen once. The chain couples TRBV7-9 to TRBJ1-1, with D unresolved. V shed 4 bases and J shed 11 bases, with 17 bases lying between them. Germline assignment: CDR1 SEHNR and CDR2 FQNEAQ (reference sequence). The CDR3 runs 13 residues. CDR3 sequence: CASSSDSQLEAFF. The DNA for the CDR3 is TGTGCCAGCAGCTCGGACTCACAATTGGAGGCTTTCTTT.

This clone was counted a single time. The CDR3 region has the DNA TGCGCCAGCAGCCAGCCGGACAGGGAAGGTGAAAAACTGTTTTTT. This encodes CASSQPDREGEKLFF. The chain couples TRBV4-1 to TRBJ1-4, with TRBD1 matching over 8 bases. V trimming: 3 bases; J trimming: 7 bases; junction bases outside the gene matches: 7. Germline CDR1 reads MGHRA; CDR2 reads YSYEKL. This CDR3 spans 15 amino acids.

The CDR3 loop is CAWTYGLPYEQFF. The DNA of the CDR3 is TGTGCCTGGACCTACGGACTTCCGTATGAGCAGTTCTTC. The rearrangement links TRBV30 to TRBJ2-1, with D possibly matching TRBD2 (5 bases). V lost 4 bases, J lost 8 bases, and 15 bases lay in between. Germline loops: CDR1 GTSNPN, CDR2 SVGIG (reference sequence). This CDR3 has 13 amino acids.

The rearrangement uses TRBV7-3 and TRBJ2-3, with TRBD2 matching over 7 bases. Germline assignment: CDR1 SGHTA and CDR2 FQGTGA. V was pared by 5 bases and J by 4 bases, with 12 bases of the junction left unmatched. The CDR3 contains 16 residues. CDR3 sequence reads: CASSPTSARTADTQYF. The CDR3 nucleotides read TGTGCCAGCAGCCCAACTAGCGCCAGGACGGCAGATACGCAGTATTTT.

The chain couples TRBV18 to TRBJ2-7; 7 nucleotides align to TRBD1. Germline CDR1 is KGHSH and CDR2 is LQKENI. The CDR3 loop spans 13 amino acids. After removal of 3 bases from V and 7 bases from J, the junction contained 6 bases not matched to a gene. The CDR3 loop reads CASSPQGDREQYV. CDR3 nucleotide sequence: TGTGCCAGCTCACCCCAGGGGGACAGAGAGCAGTACGTC.

The rearrangement links TRBV7-9 to TRBJ1-1, with D maybe TRBD1 (5 bases). The CDR3 consists of 14 residues. V lost 5 bases and J lost 1, with 11 bases in between. Germline-derived CDR1 and CDR2 are SEHNR and FQNEAQ (reference sequence). CDR3 loop: CASSPRDGNTEAFF. Here the CDR3 DNA reads TGTGCCAGCAGCCCCAGGGACGGGAACACTGAAGCTTTCTTT.

The chain carries TRBV12-3 or TRBV12-4 and TRBJ1-1; 7 bases agree with TRBD1. The junction had 8 bases not matched to a gene; V was cut back by 5 bases and J by 8 bases. This CDR3 region has 13 residues. CDR3 protein: CASSPTGASEAFF. In DNA form, the CDR3 reads TGTGCCAGCAGTCCTACAGGGGCCAGCGAAGCTTTCTTT.

This chain links TRBV2 with TRBJ2-3; the D is unclear. The V gene lost 3 bases and the J gene lost 5 bases, with 3 bases spanning the gap. Germline CDR1 is SNHLY and CDR2 is FYNNEI. The CDR3 spans 11 residues. CDR3 sequence reads: CASSEGDTQYF. In DNA, the CDR3 is TGTGCCAGCAGTGAGGGAGATACGCAGTATTTT.

The DNA of the CDR3 is TGCGCCAGCAGCTTGGCCAGCCCAGACACAGATACGCAGTATTTT. Translated: CASSLASPDTDTQYF. The chain uses TRBV5-1 and TRBJ2-3, with D unresolved. V dropped 0 bases and J dropped 2 bases, with 10 bases sitting between them. Germline loops: CDR1 SGHRS, CDR2 YFSETQ. This CDR3 is built from 15 residues.

This clone was seen a few times. This chain joins TRBV2 and TRBJ1-2; the D gene is possibly TRBD1 (6 bases). Trimming took off 3 bases at V and 4 bases at J, with 12 bases between the two ends. The CDR3 has 14 residues. The germline CDR1 and CDR2 sequences are SNHLY and FYNNEI. The CDR3 coding sequence is TGTGCCAGCAGTGAGGGGGCGTCGATCTATGGCTACACCTTC. Encoded protein: CASSEGASIYGYTF.